The source of this T cell receptor beta chain is a study of read filtering for tumor transcriptome and immune sequencing. Study as a whole: Revised staging placed eight or nine patients in R-ISS I, 15 to 20 in II, 7 in III.

Trimming at V came to 5 bases and at J to 3 bases, leaving 5 bases not matched to a gene. CDR3 length: 14 amino acids. CDR1 SNHLY and CDR2 FYNNEI come from the germline V gene. The library was built from around 0.4 ug RNA with molecular barcoded adaptors for alpha/delta and beta/gamma chains. TCRdb re-called the reads with MiXCR, one entry per CDR3 protein. Here the sample spans 30,000 to 45,000 distinct CDR3 sequences, around an eighth being singletons. This receptor was obtained from a donor at least 40 years old with multiple myeloma. The V and J genes are TRBV2 and TRBJ1-1; 8 nucleotides line up with TRBD1. Sequenced: a population of CD138-negative cells sorted from bone marrow. The CDR3 sequence: CASSTDRVDTEAFF. The CDR3 bases are TGTGCCAGCAGTACGGACAGGGTGGACACTGAAGCTTTCTTT.